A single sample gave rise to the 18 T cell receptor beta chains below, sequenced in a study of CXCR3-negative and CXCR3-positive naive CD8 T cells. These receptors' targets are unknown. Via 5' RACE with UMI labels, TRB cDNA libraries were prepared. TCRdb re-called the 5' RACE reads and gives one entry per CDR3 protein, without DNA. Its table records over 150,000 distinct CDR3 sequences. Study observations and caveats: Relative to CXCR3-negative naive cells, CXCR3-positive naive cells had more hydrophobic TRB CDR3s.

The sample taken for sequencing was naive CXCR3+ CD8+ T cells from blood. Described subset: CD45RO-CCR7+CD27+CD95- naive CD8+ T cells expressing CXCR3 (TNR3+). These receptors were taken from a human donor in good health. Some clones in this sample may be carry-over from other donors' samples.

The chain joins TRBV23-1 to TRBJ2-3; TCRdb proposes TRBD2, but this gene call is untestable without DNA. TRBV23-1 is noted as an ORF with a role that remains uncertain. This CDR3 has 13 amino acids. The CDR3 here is CASQRGSRDTQYF.

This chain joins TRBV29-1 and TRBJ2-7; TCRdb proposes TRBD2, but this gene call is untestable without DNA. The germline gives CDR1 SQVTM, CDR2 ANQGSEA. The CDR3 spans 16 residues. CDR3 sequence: CSVVGLAGGEVYEQYF.

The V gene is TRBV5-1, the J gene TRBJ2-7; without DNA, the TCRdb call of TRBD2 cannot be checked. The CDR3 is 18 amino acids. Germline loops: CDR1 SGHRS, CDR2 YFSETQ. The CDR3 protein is CASSALMGGKGPTYEQYF.

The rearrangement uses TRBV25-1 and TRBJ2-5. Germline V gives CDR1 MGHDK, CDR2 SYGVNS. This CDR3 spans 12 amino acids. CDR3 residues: CASSINLGNQYF.

CDR3 sequence reads: CASRPGNNSPLHF. This sequence joins TRBV12-3 or TRBV12-4 and TRBJ1-6; TCRdb's assignment of TRBD1 cannot be checked, as there is no DNA. CDR3 length equals 13 residues.

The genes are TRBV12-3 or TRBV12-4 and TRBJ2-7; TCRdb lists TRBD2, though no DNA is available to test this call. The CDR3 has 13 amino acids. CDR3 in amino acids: CASKTSGSLEQYF.

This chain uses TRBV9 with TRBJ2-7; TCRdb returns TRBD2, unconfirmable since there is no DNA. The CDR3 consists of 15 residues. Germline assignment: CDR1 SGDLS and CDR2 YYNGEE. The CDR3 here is CASSSFAGGPYEQYF.

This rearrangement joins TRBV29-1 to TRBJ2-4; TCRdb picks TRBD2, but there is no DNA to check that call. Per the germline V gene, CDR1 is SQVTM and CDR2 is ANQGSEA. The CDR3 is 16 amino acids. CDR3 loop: CSVEAGGPRAKNIQYF.

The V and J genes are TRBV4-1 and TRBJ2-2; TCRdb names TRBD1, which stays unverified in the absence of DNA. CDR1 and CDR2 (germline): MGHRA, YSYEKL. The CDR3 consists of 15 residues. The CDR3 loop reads CASSLTGLPRGELFF.

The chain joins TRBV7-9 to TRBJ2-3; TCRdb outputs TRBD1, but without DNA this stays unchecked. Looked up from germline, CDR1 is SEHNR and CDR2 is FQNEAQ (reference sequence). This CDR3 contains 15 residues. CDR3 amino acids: CASSPQDIITDTQYF.

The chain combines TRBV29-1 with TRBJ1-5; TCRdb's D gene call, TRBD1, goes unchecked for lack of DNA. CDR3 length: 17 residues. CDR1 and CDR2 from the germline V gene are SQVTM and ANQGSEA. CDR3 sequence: CSATSGTGENSNQPQHF.

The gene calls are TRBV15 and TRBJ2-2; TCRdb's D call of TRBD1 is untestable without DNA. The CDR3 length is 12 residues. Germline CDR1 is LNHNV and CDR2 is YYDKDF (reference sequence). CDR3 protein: CATSTGTWELFF.

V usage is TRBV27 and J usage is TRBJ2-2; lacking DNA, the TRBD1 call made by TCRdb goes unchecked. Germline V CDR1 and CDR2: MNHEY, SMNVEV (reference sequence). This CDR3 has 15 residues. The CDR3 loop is CASSVRGRDTGELFF.

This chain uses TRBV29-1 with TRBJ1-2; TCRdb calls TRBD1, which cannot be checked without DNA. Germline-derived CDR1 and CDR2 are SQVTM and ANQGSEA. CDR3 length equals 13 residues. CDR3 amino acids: CSLWTGGKLGYTF.

CDR3 amino acids: CASSSGQENNEQFF. The gene calls are TRBV5-1 and TRBJ2-1; no DNA is available, so the TRBD1 call from TCRdb remains unchecked. CDR1 SGHRS and CDR2 YFSETQ come from the germline V gene. There are 14 residues in the CDR3.

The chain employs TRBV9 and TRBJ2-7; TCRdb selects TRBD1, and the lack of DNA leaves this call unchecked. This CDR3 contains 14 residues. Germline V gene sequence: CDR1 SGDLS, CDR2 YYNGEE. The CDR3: CASSSLGHGYEQYF.

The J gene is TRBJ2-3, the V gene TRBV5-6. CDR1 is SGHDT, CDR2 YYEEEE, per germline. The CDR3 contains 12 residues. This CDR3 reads CASSWSTDTQYF.

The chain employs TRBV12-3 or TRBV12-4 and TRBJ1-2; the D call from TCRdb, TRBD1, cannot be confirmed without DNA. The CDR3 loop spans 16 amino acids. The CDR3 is CASPHRAGFINYGYTF.